One sample yielded the 19 T cell receptor beta chains listed below, sequenced in a study of T cells in Graves' hyperthyroidism and ophthalmopathy. Authors of the study amplified TCR beta CDR3 regions from RNA transcripts. When the TCR CDR3 underwent first-round RT-PCR, the HTBI primer set was used. MiXCR, run by TCRdb on the multiplex PCR reads, gives a single entry per CDR3 protein. Of a few hundred thousand distinct CDR3 sequences in the sample, 14% were seen once. Sequencing was done on a sample of blood. The receptors derive from a woman aged 40 to 55 with Graves' hyperthyroidism.

The CDR3 bases are TGCGCCAGCAGCCAAGAGTTATCTAGCTTCAAGCAGTACTTC. This encodes CASSQELSSFKQYF. The gene calls are TRBV4-1 and TRBJ2-7, with D tentatively TRBD2 (5 bases). Between the trimmed V and J ends, which lost 0 bases and 8 bases, there was a span of 14 bases. Looked up from germline, CDR1 is MGHRA and CDR2 is YSYEKL. This CDR3 is 14 amino acids long.

This clonotype has more than one count but fewer than ten. J is TRBJ2-7 and V is TRBV29-1, with TRBD1 identical over 7 bases. This CDR3 comprises 13 residues. The V segment lost 7 bases and the J segment 3 bases; nucleotides outside the gene matches: 9. The germline V gene has CDR1 SQVTM and CDR2 ANQGSEA. This CDR3 is CSAMGDSYYEQYF. For the CDR3, the DNA is TGCAGCGCCATGGGGGACAGCTACTACGAGCAGTACTTC.

The table lists this clonotype with many counts. The chain has TRBV7-2 and TRBJ2-7, with a tentative D call TRBD2 (6 bases). Per germline, CDR1 SGHTA and CDR2 FQGNSA. The CDR3 extends over 15 amino acids. With 5 bases removed from V and 0 bases from J, the gap between germline ends came to 14 bases. The CDR3 bases are TGTGCCAGCAGCGAGGAGGGAATAAGCTCCTACGAGCAGTACTTC. As protein: CASSEEGISSYEQYF. Full variable domain (outside the CDR3, taken from reference TRBV7-2 and TRBJ2-7): GAGVSQSPSNKVTEKGKDVELRCDPISGHTALYWYRQSLGQGLEFLIYFQGNSAPDKSGLPSDRFSAERTGGSVSTLTIQRTQQEDSAVYLCASSEEGISSYEQYFGPGTRLTVT.

In its sample, this clonotype was seen many times. V is TRBV7-8 and J is TRBJ1-2, with a weak D call TRBD1 (5 bases). Germline V CDR1 and CDR2: SGHVS, FQNEAQ. Trimming pared 5 bases from V and 2 bases from J, leaving 15 bases between. The CDR3 has 15 residues. This chain's CDR3 is CASSPHGGPNYGYTF. CDR3 coding DNA: TGTGCCAGCAGCCCTCATGGGGGACCCAACTATGGCTACACCTTC.

This clonotype was counted ten times or more. The V and J genes are TRBV20-1 and TRBJ1-4; D perhaps matches TRBD1 (5 bases). The CDR3 is made up of 13 amino acids. Deletions cut 3 bases from V and 3 bases from J, with 8 bases between. The germline V gene has CDR1 DFQATT and CDR2 SNEGSKA (reference sequence). CDR3 coding DNA: TGCAGTGCTAGCAGGGCCGCTAATGAAAAACTGTTTTTT. Translation: CSASRAANEKLFF.

This clonotype was detected many times. This sequence joins TRBV28 and TRBJ1-1, with D uncertain. CDR1 is MDHEN, CDR2 SYDVKM, per germline. V shed 7 bases and J shed 1 base, with 10 bases lying between them. CDR3 length: 13 residues. Written as DNA, the CDR3 is TGTGCCAGCATAGGGCACAAGAACACTGAAGCTTTCTTT. Translated: CASIGHKNTEAFF.

The chain employs TRBV10-3 and TRBJ2-5, with 8 positions matching TRBD1. The V gene's germline CDR1 is ENHRY and CDR2 SYGVKD. The trim removed 4 bases at V and 1 base at J, leaving 5 bases unmatched. There are 15 residues in the CDR3. The CDR3 DNA follows: TGTGCCATCAGTGGGGGGACAGGTATCCAAGAGACCCAGTACTTC. Protein product: CAISGGTGIQETQYF.

This clonotype was picked up many times. V gene TRBV28 combines with J gene TRBJ2-7; weak D call: TRBD2 (6 bases). The CDR3 length is 12 residues. V lost 5 bases and J lost 2, with 7 bases in between. Germline loops: CDR1 MDHEN, CDR2 SYDVKM. CDR3 region: CASSRRAYEQYF. CDR3 bases: TGTGCCAGCAGTCGGAGGGCCTACGAGCAGTACTTC.

The chain employs TRBV19 and TRBJ1-1; perhaps TRBD1 as D (5 bases). This CDR3 spans 15 amino acids. V lost 0 bases, J lost 4 bases, and 12 bases lay in between. Germline V gene sequence: CDR1 LNHDA, CDR2 SQIVND (reference sequence). The CDR3 bases are TGTGCCAGTAGTATAGATGTCGGGGGGTCCACTGAAGCTTTCTTT. This sequence encodes CASSIDVGGSTEAFF.

This clonotype was found many times. The V gene is TRBV20-1, the J gene TRBJ1-1; D is unclear. V lost 0 bases, J lost 1 base, and 9 bases lay in between. This CDR3 region has 14 residues. CDR1 is DFQATT, CDR2 SNEGSKA, per germline (reference sequence). In DNA, the CDR3 is TGCAGTGCTAGAGATTTAAGAGGGAACACTGAAGCTTTCTTT. Amino acids: CSARDLRGNTEAFF.

There are many counts of this clonotype. One end of the junction fails to match germline, which may point to a read error. This sequence joins TRBV7-2 and TRBJ2-7, with TRBD2 matching 8 bases. The CDR3 has 16 amino acids. Germline CDR1 is SGHTA and CDR2 is FQGNSA. Here the CDR3 DNA reads TGTGCCAGCAGCTTATCACGGGAGGGACTCTCCCACGAGCAGTACTTC. Protein sequence: CASSLSREGLSHEQYF.

This clonotype occurred a few times. A read error may account for a junction end that differs from germline. V and J are TRBV28 and TRBJ2-1; 11 bases map to TRBD2. The CDR3 extends over 14 amino acids. The germline CDR1 and CDR2 sequences are MDHEN and SYDVKM. CDR3 sequence (DNA): TGTGCCATCACTACTAGCGGGAGCCGAAATGCGCAGTTCTTC. Protein product: CAITTSGSRNAQFF.

The chain recombines TRBV12-3 or TRBV12-4 with TRBJ2-7; 8 bases fit TRBD2. The CDR3 runs 13 residues. The trim removed 4 bases at V and 5 bases at J, leaving 4 bases unmatched. CDR3 in DNA: TGTGCCAGCAGTTGGACTAGCTCGGACGAGCAGTACTTC. It specifies CASSWTSSDEQYF.

This clonotype was seen ten or more times. The chain carries TRBV3-1 and TRBJ2-1; D not certain. The V end was cut by 2 bases, the J end by 6 bases, with 14 bases between. The V gene's germline CDR1 is LGHDT and CDR2 YNNKEL (reference sequence). The CDR3 sequence is 15 residues long. CDR3 nucleotide sequence: TGTGCCAGCAGCCAAACCCCAATTTCGGGCAATGAGCAGTTCTTC. It codes for CASSQTPISGNEQFF.

This clonotype appeared many times. The chain couples TRBV7-3 to TRBJ2-7; D gene uncertain. The CDR3 spans 13 residues. The germline CDR1 and CDR2 sequences are SGHTA and FQGTGA. V lost 3 bases and J lost 6, with 12 bases in between. The CDR3 sequence: CASSFGPGREQYF. Here the CDR3 DNA reads TGTGCCAGCAGCTTTGGCCCGGGCCGCGAGCAGTACTTC.

This clonotype was seen more than once but under ten times. The chain is built from TRBV5-1 and TRBJ2-1; a weak D match, TRBD1 (6 bases). In germline, CDR1 is SGHRS, CDR2 YFSETQ. Trimming pared 5 bases from V and 4 bases from J, leaving 16 bases between. The CDR3 runs 15 residues. CDR3 sequence (DNA): TGCGCCAGCAGGGGGGTGGGGACACGTTACAATGAGCAGTTCTTC. Residues: CASRGVGTRYNEQFF.

This clonotype was recorded many times. The J gene is TRBJ2-5, the V gene TRBV20-1; D possibly corresponds to TRBD2 (7 bases). The germline CDR1 and CDR2 sequences are DFQATT and SNEGSKA (reference sequence). CDR3 length: 14 amino acids. V dropped 1 base and J dropped 12 bases, with 21 bases sitting between them. The CDR3, as DNA: TGCAGTGCTAGAGTCGGACTAGTGGGACAAACGGAGTACTTC. It yields the protein CSARVGLVGQTEYF.

This clonotype was detected a few times. This chain's CDR3 is CASSYSAGDQETQYF. The CDR3 nucleotides read TGTGCCAGCAGTTATTCAGCAGGGGACCAAGAGACCCAGTACTTC. The chain links TRBV6-2 or TRBV6-3 to TRBJ2-5; D is perhaps TRBD1 (6 bases). In germline, CDR1 is MNHEY, CDR2 SVGEGT. The CDR3 extends over 15 amino acids. Deletions cut 3 bases from V and 0 bases from J, with 11 bases between.

There are many counts of this clonotype. The rearrangement uses TRBV10-1 and TRBJ2-1, with 8 bases lining up with TRBD2. The CDR3 extends over 15 amino acids. The germline V gene has CDR1 WNHNN and CDR2 SYGVQD (reference sequence). V lost 2 bases and J lost 7; bases outside the gene matches: 7. The chain's CDR3 is CASSERTGGPNEQFF. The CDR3 region has the DNA TGCGCCAGCAGTGAGAGGACGGGAGGGCCAAATGAGCAGTTCTTC.